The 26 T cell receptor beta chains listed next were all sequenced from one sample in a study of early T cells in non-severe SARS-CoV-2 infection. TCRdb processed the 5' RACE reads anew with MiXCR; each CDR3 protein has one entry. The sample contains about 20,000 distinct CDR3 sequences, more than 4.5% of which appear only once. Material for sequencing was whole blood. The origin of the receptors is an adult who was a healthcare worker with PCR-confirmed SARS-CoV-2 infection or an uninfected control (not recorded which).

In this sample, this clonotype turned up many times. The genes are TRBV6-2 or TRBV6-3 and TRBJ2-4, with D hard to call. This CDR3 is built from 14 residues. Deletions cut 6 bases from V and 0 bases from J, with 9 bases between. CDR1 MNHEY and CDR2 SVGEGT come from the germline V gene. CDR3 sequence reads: CASRAGLAKNIQYF. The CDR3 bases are TGTGCCAGCAGGGCCGGGCTAGCCAAAAACATTCAGTACTTC.

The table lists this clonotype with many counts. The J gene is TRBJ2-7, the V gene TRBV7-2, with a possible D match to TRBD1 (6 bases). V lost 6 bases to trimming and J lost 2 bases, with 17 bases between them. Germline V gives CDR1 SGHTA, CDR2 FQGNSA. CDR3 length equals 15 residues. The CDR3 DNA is TGTGCCAGCAGTAAACAACAGGGTAGCCCCTACGAGCAGTACTTC. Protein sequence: CASSKQQGSPYEQYF.

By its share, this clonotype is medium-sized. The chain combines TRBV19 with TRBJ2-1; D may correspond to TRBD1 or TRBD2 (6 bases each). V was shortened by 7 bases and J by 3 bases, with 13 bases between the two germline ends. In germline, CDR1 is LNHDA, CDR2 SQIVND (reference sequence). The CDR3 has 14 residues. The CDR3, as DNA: TGTGCCAGTAATCCGGGGGCCGGCTACAATGAGCAGTTCTTC. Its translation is CASNPGAGYNEQFF.

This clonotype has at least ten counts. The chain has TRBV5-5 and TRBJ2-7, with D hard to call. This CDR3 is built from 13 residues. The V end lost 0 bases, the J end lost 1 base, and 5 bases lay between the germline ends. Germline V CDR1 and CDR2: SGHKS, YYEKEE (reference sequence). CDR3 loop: CASSLVPSYEQYF. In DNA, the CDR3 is TGTGCCAGCAGCTTGGTGCCTTCCTACGAGCAGTACTTC. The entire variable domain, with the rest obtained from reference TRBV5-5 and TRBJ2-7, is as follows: DAGVTQSPTHLIKTRGQQVTLRCSPISGHKSVSWYQQVLGQGPQFIFQYYEKEERGRGNFPDRFSARQFPNYSSELNVNALLLGDSALYLCASSLVPSYEQYFGPGTRLTVT.

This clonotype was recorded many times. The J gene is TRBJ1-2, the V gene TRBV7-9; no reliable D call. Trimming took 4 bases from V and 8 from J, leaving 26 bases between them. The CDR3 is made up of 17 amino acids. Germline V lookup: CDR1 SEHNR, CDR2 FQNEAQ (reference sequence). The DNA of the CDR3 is TGTGCCAGCAGCTCCCACCTGGAAAGGCAGGCGTCGGGCGGCTACACCTTC. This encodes CASSSHLERQASGGYTF.

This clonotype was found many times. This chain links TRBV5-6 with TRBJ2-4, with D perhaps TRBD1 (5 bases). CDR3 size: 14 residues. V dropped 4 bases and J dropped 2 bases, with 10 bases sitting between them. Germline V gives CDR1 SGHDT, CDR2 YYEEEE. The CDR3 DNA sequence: TGTGCCAGCAGCCCAGGGTTTACCAAAAACATTCAGTACTTC. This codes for CASSPGFTKNIQYF.

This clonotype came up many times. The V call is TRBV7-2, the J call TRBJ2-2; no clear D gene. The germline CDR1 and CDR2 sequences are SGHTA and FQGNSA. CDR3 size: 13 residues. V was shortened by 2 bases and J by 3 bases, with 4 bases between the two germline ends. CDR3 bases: TGTGCCAGCAGCTTATCCCACACCGGGGAGCTGTTTTTT. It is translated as CASSLSHTGELFF.

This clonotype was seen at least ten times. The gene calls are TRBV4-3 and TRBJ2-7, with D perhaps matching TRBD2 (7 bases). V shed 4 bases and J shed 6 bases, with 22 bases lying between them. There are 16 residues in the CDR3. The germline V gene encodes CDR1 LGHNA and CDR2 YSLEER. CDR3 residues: CASSPQKPGGPGEQYF. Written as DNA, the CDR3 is TGCGCCAGCAGCCCCCAAAAACCCGGGGGGCCTGGCGAGCAGTACTTC.

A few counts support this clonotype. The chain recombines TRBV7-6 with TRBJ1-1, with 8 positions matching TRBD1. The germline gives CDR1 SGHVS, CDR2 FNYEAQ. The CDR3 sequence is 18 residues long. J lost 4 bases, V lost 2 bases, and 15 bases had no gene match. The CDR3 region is CASSLLIRDRRMSTEAFF. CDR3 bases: TGTGCCAGCAGCTTACTCATCCGGGACAGGAGAATGAGCACTGAAGCTTTCTTT.

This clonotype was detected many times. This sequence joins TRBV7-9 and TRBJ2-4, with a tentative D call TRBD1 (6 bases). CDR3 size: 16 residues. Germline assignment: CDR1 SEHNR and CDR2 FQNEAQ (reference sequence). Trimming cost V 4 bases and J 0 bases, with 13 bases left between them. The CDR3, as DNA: TGTGCCAGCAGCTCACAGGGCCTTATAGCCAAAAACATTCAGTACTTC. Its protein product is CASSSQGLIAKNIQYF. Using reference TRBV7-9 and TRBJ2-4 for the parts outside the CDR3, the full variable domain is DTGVSQNPRHKITKRGQNVTFRCDPISEHNRLYWYRQTLGQGPEFLTYFQNEAQLEKSRLLSDRFSAERPKGSFSTLEIQRTEQGDSAMYLCASSSQGLIAKNIQYFGAGTRLSVL.

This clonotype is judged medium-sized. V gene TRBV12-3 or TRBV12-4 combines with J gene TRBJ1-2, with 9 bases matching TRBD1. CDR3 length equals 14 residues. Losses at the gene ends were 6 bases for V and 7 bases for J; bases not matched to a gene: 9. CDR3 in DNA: TGTGCCAGCAGCCTAAACACAGGGGGCCGTGGCTACACCTTC. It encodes CASSLNTGGRGYTF.

The CDR3 spells CASSEYHGATDTQYF. The CDR3 coding sequence is TGTGCCAGCAGTGAGTACCACGGTGCCACAGATACGCAGTATTTT. This rearrangement joins TRBV25-1 to TRBJ2-3, with unresolved D. Trimming cost V 3 bases and J 2 bases, with 12 bases left between them. There are 15 residues in the CDR3. Germline V lookup: CDR1 MGHDK, CDR2 SYGVNS.

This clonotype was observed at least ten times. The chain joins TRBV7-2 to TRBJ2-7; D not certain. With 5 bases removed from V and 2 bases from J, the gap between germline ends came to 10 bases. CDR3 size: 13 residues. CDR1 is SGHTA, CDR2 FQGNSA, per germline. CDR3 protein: CASSLRITYEQYF. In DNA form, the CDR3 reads TGTGCCAGCAGCCTCCGGATTACCTACGAGCAGTACTTC.

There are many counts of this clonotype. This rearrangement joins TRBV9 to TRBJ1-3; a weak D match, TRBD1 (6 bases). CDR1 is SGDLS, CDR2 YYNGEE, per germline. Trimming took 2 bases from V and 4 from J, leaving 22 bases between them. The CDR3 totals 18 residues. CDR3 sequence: CASSVTLGGAGVGNTIYF. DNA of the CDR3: TGTGCCAGCAGCGTGACTCTGGGGGGCGCCGGTGTCGGAAACACCATATATTTT. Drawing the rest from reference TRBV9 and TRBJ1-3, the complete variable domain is DSGVTQTPKHLITATGQRVTLRCSPRSGDLSVYWYQQSLDQGLQFLIQYYNGEERAKGNILERFSAQQFPDLHSELNLSSLELGDSALYFCASSVTLGGAGVGNTIYFGEGSWLTVV.

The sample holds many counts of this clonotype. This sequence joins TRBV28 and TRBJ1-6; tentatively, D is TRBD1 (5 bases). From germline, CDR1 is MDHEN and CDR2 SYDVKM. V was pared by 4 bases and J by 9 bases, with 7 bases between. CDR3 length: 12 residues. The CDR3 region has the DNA TGTGCCAGCAGTTCGGGGGGTTCACCCCTCCACTTT. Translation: CASSSGGSPLHF.

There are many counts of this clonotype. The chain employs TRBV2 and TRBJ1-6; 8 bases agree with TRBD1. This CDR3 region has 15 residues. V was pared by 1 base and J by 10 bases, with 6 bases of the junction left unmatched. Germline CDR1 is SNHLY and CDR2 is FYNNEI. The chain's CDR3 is CASSEGQGARSPLHF. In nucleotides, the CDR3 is TGTGCCAGCAGTGAAGGGCAGGGGGCGCGATCACCCCTCCACTTT.

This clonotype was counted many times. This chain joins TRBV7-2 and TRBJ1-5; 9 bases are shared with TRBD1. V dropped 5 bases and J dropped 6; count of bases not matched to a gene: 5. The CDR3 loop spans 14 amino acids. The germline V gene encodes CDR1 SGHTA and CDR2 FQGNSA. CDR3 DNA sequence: TGTGCCAGCAGCCCCGACAGGGGGAGTCAGCCCCAGCATTTT. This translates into CASSPDRGSQPQHF.

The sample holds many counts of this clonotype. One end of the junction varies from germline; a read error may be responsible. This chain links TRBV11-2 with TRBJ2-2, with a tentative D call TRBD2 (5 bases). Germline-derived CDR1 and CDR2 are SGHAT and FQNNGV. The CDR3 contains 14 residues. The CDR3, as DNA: TGTGCCAGCAGCTTAGAGAGATCGGCCGGGGAGCTTTTTTTT. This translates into CASSLERSAGELFF.

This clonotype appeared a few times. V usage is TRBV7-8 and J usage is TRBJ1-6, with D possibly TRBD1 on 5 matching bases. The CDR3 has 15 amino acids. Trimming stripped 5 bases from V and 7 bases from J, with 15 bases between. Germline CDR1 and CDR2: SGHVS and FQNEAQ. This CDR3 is CASSRAGMGNSPLHF. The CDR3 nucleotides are TGTGCCAGCAGCCGAGCAGGGATGGGCAATTCACCCCTCCACTTT.

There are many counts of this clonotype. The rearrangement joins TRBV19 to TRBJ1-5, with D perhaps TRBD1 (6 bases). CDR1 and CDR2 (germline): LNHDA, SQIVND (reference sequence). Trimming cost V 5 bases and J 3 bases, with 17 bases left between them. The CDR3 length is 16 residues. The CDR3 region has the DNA TGTGCCAGTAGTGTAGCATCCGACAGGTACAATCAGCCCCAGCATTTT. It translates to CASSVASDRYNQPQHF.

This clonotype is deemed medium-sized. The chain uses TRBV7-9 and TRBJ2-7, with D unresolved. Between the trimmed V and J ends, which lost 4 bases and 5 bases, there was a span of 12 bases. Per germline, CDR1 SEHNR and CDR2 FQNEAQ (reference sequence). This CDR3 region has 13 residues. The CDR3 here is CASSSGRINEQYF. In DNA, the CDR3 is TGTGCCAGCAGCTCCGGACGGATAAACGAGCAGTACTTC.

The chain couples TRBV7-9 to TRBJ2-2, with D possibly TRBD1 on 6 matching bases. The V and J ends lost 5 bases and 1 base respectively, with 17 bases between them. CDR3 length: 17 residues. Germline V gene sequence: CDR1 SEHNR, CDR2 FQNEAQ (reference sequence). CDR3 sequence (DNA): TGTGCCAGCAGCCAACAGGGAAGCTCCAAGAACACCGGGGAGCTGTTTTTT. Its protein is CASSQQGSSKNTGELFF.

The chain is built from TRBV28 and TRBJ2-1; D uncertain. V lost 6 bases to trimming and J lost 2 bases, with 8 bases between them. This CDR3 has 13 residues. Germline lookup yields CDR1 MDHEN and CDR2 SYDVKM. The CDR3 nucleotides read TGTGCCAGCAGACCGGATCCCTACAATGAGCAGTTCTTC. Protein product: CASRPDPYNEQFF.

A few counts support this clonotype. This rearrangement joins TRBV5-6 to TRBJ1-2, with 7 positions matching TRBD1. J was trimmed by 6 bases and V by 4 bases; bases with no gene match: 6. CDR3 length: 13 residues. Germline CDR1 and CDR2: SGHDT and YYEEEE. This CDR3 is CASSGTGVHGYTF. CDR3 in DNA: TGTGCCAGCAGCGGAACAGGGGTACATGGCTACACCTTC.

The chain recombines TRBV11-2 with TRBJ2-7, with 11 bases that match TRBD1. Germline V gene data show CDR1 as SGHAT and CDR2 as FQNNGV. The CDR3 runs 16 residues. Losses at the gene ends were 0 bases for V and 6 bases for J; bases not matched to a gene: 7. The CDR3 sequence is CASSLESGTGGFEQYF. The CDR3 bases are TGTGCCAGCAGCTTAGAATCCGGGACAGGGGGTTTCGAGCAGTACTTC.

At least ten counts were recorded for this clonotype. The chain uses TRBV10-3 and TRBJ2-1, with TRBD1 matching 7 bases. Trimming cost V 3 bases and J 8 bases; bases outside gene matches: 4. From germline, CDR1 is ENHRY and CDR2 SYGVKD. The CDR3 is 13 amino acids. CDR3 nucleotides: TGTGCCATCAGTGATACAGGGGACGATGAGCAGTTCTTC. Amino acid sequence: CAISDTGDDEQFF.